This T cell receptor beta chain is from a study of T cell changes during pregnancy in multiple sclerosis. The CDR3 is made up of 15 amino acids. Germline V CDR1 and CDR2: MGHRA, YSYEKL. Trimming took 1 base from V and 2 from J, leaving 12 bases between them. Profiled with immunoSEQ multiplex PCR; TCRdb holds only in-frame clones, not every one. This sample has 75,000 to 90,000 clones; about 91% occur once, and the top ten carry roughly 4%. The gene calls are TRBV4-1 and TRBJ2-7; tentatively, D is TRBD1 (5 bases). The starting material was PBMCs, obtained in the first trimester of pregnancy. This receptor was identified in a female donor in good health, serving as a control in a pregnancy study. Some clones in this sample may be carry-over from other donors' samples. The CDR3 nucleotides read TGCGCCAGCAGCCAAGGAGTATCAGGGCCCTACGAGCAGTACTTC. It is translated as CASSQGVSGPYEQYF.